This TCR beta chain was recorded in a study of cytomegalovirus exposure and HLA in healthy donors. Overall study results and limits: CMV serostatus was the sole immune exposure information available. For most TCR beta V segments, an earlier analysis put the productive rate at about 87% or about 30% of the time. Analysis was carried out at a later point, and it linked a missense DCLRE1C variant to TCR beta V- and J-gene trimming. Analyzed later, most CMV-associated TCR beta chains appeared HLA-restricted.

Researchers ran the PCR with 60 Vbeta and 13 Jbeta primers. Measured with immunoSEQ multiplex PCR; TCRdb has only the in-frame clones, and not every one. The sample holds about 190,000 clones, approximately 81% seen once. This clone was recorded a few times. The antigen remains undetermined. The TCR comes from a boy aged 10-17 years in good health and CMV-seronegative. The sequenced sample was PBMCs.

CDR3 loop: CASSYSTESYEQYF. For the CDR3, the DNA is TGTGCCAGCAGTTACTCGACAGAATCCTACGAGCAGTACTTC. This chain links TRBV6-5 with TRBJ2-7; D is perhaps TRBD1 (5 bases). The CDR3 extends over 14 amino acids. Trimming removed 0 bases from V and 1 base from J, with 7 bases in between. Germline CDR1 and CDR2: MNHEY and SVGAGI.